The rows below give T cell receptor beta chains drawn from one sample of a study of cytomegalovirus exposure and HLA in healthy donors. TCRdb's copy holds only in-frame clones and misses some; the assay was immunoSEQ multiplex PCR. The table records some 120,000 clones, approximately 85% of them present only once. Sequencing was done on a sample of PBMCs. Receptors originate from a woman aged 25-40 years in good health and CMV-seropositive. Each CDR3 is given with its conserved first and last residue. Fields, in order: J gene, V gene, clone size, CDR3 protein. Size is omitted from some rows. Given values are once, few, many or a class for expanded clones.

J: TRBJ1-6
V: TRBV14
size: NA
CDR3: CASSQAGGNSPLHF

J: TRBJ2-3
V: TRBV12-5
size: few
CDR3: CASGLGQTATDTQYF

J: TRBJ2-1
V: TRBV2
size: few
CDR3: CASSAPRGQDEQFF

J: TRBJ2-3
V: TRBV28
size: NA
CDR3: CASSFYRGSPPGTDTQYF

J: TRBJ2-1
V: TRBV9
size: NA
CDR3: CASSFLGLAGLYNEQFF

J: TRBJ2-7
V: TRBV23-1
size: NA
CDR3: CASRERPGQGPSSFYEQYF

J: TRBJ2-5
V: TRBV5-1
size: NA
CDR3: CASSLRGREEETQYF

J: TRBJ2-7
V: TRBV10-3
size: NA
CDR3: CAFSGGPSYEQYF

J: TRBJ2-3
V: TRBV5-5
size: NA
CDR3: CASSRTGDVDTQYF

J: NA
V: TRBV2
size: NA
CDR3: CASSSDTYEQYF

J: TRBJ1-6
V: TRBV9
size: NA
CDR3: CASSVGGVNSPLHF

J: TRBJ2-1
V: TRBV30
size: NA
CDR3: CAWTQSGSREQFF

J: TRBJ1-3
V: TRBV28
size: NA
CDR3: CASSPSTGGAGNTIYF